This TCR beta chain was captured by sequencing in a study of T cell responses to AZD1222 COVID-19 vaccine. General observations from the study: Of spike-specific TCRs, nearly half reportedly target regions left unmutated in variants.

Some clones are missing from TCRdb's copy, which holds only in-frame ones; the method was immunoSEQ multiplex PCR. The sample contains 95,000 to 150,000 clones, around 92% of which appear only once. With respect to this clone: Its target is not known.

The receptor was isolated from an adult who received the AZD1222 COVID-19 vaccine. The material was peripheral blood, obtained 28 days after the second AZD1222 dose.

The CDR3 DNA follows: TGTGCCAGCAGCTTCTTGGGGGTAGGGTTAGTAGAGACCCAGTACTTC. Residues: CASSFLGVGLVETQYF. The V and J genes are TRBV7-2 and TRBJ2-5; D tentatively reads TRBD1 or TRBD2 (5 bases each). The germline V gene has CDR1 SGHTA and CDR2 FQGNSA. V was shortened by 3 bases and J by 4 bases, with 18 bases between the two germline ends. The CDR3 extends over 16 amino acids.